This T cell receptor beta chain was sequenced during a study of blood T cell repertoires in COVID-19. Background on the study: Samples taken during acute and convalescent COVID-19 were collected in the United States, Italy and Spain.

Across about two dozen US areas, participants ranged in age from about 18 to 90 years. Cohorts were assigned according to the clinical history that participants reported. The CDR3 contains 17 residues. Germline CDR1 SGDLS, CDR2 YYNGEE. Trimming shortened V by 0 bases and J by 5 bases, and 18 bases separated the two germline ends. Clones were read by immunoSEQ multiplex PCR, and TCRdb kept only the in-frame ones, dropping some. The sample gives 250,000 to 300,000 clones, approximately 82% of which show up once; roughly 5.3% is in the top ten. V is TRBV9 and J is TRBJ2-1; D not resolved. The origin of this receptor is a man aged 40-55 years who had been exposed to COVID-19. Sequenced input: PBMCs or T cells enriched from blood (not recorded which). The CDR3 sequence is CASSVGLWHGVDNEQFF. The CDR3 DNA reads TGTGCCAGCAGCGTAGGTTTGTGGCACGGAGTGGACAATGAGCAGTTCTTC.